The clone carrying this TCR beta chain was seen more than once but under ten times. The germline CDR1 and CDR2 sequences are MNHEY and SVGEGT. The CDR3 sequence is 11 residues long. Trimming stripped 2 bases from V and 5 bases from J, with 4 bases between. The sample is drawn from a study of blood T cell repertoires in COVID-19. Overall study: The samples span acute and convalescent COVID-19 from the United States, Italy and Spain. Nucleic acid was either cDNA or gDNA, and it came from T cells, B-cell-depleted T cells, or PBMCs.

In the original processing: Amplification from reference gene primers served as the basis for estimated nucleated cell counts. The assay was immunoSEQ multiplex PCR, and TCRdb's table has in-frame clones only and misses some. The DNA was the basis for D and trimming; V, J and clone size are from that table. This table holds about 86,000 clones, roughly four fifths found once. V and J are TRBV6-2 or TRBV6-3 and TRBJ2-7; D is undetermined. The sequenced sample consisted of peripheral blood. This clonotype was sampled from a woman of 80 years or more with acute or convalescent COVID-19. The CDR3 loop is CASSYADEQYF. In nucleotides, the CDR3 is TGTGCCAGCAGTTACGCGGACGAGCAGTACTTC.